The T cell receptor (beta chain) under discussion was sequenced for a study of cytomegalovirus exposure and HLA in healthy donors. Study results and caveats: The later analysis indicated that the majority of CMV-associated TCR beta chains appeared HLA-restricted. In vitro work confirmed that a few CMV-associated chains recognize CMV antigens. From TCR beta sequences, most subjects' HLA-A and HLA-B alleles were reportedly predicted accurately.

Vbeta (60) and Jbeta (13) primers were used in the PCR. The assay was immunoSEQ multiplex PCR, and TCRdb's table has in-frame clones only and misses some. The sample has 160,000 or so clones; 70% to 80% are singletons. The germline V gene encodes CDR1 SQVTM and CDR2 ANQGSEA. This CDR3 contains 14 residues. The ends lost 3 bases at V and 6 bases at J; junction bases unmatched: 10. To note about this clone: What it binds is unknown.

The sequence derives from a man younger than 35 in good health and CMV-seropositive. The chain links TRBV29-1 to TRBJ1-2; TRBD1 matches at 7 bases. The sample comprised PBMCs. The CDR3, as DNA: TGCAGCGTTGACGTAAGACAGGGTGCCGATGGCTACACCTTC. Translating it yields CSVDVRQGADGYTF.